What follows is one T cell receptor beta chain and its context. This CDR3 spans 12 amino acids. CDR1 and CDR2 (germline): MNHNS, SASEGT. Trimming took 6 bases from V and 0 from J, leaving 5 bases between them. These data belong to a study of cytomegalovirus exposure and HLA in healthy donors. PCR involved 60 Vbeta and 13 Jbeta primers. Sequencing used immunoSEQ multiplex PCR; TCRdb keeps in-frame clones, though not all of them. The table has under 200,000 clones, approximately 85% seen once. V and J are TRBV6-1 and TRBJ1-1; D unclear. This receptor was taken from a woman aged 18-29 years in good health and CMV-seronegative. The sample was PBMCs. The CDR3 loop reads CASRTVNTEAFF. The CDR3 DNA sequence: TGTGCCAGCAGAACAGTGAACACTGAAGCTTTCTTT.